The source of this T cell receptor beta chain is a study of response to subunit inactivated influenza vaccine. Regarding the study as a whole: It was suggested by the authors that few new T cells are recruited by each seasonal influenza vaccination.

V gave up 0 bases and J gave up 6 bases, with 9 bases separating them. From germline, CDR1 is LGHNA and CDR2 YSLEER. The CDR3 length is 14 residues. Using its own MiXCR run on the RT-PCR reads, TCRdb lists one record per CDR3 protein. The sample shows 600,000 to 850,000 distinct CDR3 sequences, 12% to 15% of them seen only once. The table lists this clonotype with a few counts. Antigen unknown. Source: PBMCs from blood, taken 14 to 15 days before vaccination. The chain couples TRBV4-3 to TRBJ2-4, with a possible D match to TRBD2 (5 bases). The sequence was obtained from a man aged 50-59 years who received an inactivated influenza vaccine. In nucleotides, the CDR3 is TGCGCCAGCAGCCAAGAGGGTGGAGGAAACATTCAGTACTTC. Encoded protein: CASSQEGGGNIQYF.